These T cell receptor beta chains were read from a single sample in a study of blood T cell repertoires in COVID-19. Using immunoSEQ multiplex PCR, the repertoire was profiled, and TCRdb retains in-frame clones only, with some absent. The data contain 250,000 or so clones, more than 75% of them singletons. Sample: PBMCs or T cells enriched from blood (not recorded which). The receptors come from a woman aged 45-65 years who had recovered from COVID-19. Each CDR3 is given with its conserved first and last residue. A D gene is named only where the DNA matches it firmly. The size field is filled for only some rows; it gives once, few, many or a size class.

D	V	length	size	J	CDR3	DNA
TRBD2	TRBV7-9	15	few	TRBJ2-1	CASRPGGRVYNEQFF	TGTGCCAGCCGGCCTGGCGGGAGGGTGTACAATGAGCAGTTCTTC
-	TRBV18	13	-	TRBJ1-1	CASSSRGVGEAFF	TGTGCCAGCTCATCTCGCGGGGTGGGTGAAGCTTTCTTT
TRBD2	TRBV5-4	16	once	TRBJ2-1	CASSLALLAGGSEQFF	TGTGCCAGCAGCTTGGCCTTACTAGCGGGAGGATCTGAGCAGTTCTTC
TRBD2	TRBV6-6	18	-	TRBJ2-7	CASSHGPPLAGRPYEQYF	TGTGCCAGCAGTCATGGTCCCCCGCTAGCGGGCCGACCATACGAGCAGTACTTC
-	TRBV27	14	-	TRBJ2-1	CASSLQGKYNEQFF	TGTGCCAGCAGTTTACAGGGAAAATACAATGAGCAGTTCTTC
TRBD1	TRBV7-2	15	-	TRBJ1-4	CASSQITDRARKLFF	TGTGCCAGCAGTCAGATCACGGACAGGGCCCGAAAACTGTTTTTT
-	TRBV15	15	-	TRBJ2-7	CATSRDMAEAYEQYF	TGTGCCACCAGCAGAGATATGGCGGAGGCCTACGAGCAGTACTTC
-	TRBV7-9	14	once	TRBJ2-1	CASSLVQGFSEQFF	TGTGCCAGCAGCTTAGTACAGGGATTTAGTGAGCAGTTCTTC
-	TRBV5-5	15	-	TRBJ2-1	CASSLLWPSGNEQFF	TGTGCCAGCAGCTTGCTATGGCCTAGTGGGAATGAGCAGTTCTTC
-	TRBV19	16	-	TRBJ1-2	CASSISAVQGTYGYTF	TGTGCCAGTAGTATCTCAGCGGTCCAGGGGACCTATGGCTACACCTTC
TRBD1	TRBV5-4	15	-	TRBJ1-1	CASSLETGANTEAFF	TGTGCCAGCAGCTTGGAGACAGGGGCGAACACTGAAGCTTTCTTT
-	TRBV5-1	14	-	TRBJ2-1	CASSPTGADNEQFF	TGCGCCAGCAGCCCGACAGGCGCCGACAATGAGCAGTTCTTC
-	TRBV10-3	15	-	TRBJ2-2	CATKPPPGTTGELFF	TGTGCCACCAAACCTCCTCCGGGAACCACCGGGGAGCTGTTTTTT
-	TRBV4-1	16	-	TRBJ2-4	CASSQVRELAKNIQYF	TGCGCCAGCAGCCAAGTGAGGGAGTTGGCCAAAAACATTCAGTACTTC
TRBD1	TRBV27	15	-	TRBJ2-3	CASSFWDRGSDTQYF	TGTGCCAGCAGTTTCTGGGACAGGGGGAGTGATACGCAGTATTTT
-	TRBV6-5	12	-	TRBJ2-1	CASRSRGNEQFF	TGTGCCAGCAGAAGCAGGGGCAATGAGCAGTTCTTC
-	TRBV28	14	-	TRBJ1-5	CASSLGTRGQPQHF	TGTGCCAGCAGTTTAGGGACTAGGGGTCAGCCCCAGCATTTT
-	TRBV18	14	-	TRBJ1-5	CASSPGREGQPQHF	TGTGCCAGCTCACCAGGCAGGGAGGGTCAGCCCCAGCATTTT
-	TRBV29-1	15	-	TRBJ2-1	CSVPGQTSSYNEQFF	TGCAGCGTGCCAGGACAGACCTCCTCCTACAATGAGCAGTTCTTC
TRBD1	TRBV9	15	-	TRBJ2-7	CASSVEGTGAYEQYF	TGTGCCAGCAGCGTAGAGGGGACAGGGGCTTACGAGCAGTACTTC
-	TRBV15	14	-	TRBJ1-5	CATSRDSRIGAQHF	TGTGCCACCAGCAGAGATTCTAGGATAGGCGCCCAGCATTTT
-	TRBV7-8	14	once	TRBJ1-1	CASSLGPSGGRAFF	TGTGCCAGCAGCTTGGGTCCCTCCGGAGGTCGAGCTTTCTTT
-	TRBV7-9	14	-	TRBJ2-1	CASSLNQESAEQFF	TGTGCCAGCAGCTTGAACCAAGAGAGTGCTGAGCAGTTCTTC